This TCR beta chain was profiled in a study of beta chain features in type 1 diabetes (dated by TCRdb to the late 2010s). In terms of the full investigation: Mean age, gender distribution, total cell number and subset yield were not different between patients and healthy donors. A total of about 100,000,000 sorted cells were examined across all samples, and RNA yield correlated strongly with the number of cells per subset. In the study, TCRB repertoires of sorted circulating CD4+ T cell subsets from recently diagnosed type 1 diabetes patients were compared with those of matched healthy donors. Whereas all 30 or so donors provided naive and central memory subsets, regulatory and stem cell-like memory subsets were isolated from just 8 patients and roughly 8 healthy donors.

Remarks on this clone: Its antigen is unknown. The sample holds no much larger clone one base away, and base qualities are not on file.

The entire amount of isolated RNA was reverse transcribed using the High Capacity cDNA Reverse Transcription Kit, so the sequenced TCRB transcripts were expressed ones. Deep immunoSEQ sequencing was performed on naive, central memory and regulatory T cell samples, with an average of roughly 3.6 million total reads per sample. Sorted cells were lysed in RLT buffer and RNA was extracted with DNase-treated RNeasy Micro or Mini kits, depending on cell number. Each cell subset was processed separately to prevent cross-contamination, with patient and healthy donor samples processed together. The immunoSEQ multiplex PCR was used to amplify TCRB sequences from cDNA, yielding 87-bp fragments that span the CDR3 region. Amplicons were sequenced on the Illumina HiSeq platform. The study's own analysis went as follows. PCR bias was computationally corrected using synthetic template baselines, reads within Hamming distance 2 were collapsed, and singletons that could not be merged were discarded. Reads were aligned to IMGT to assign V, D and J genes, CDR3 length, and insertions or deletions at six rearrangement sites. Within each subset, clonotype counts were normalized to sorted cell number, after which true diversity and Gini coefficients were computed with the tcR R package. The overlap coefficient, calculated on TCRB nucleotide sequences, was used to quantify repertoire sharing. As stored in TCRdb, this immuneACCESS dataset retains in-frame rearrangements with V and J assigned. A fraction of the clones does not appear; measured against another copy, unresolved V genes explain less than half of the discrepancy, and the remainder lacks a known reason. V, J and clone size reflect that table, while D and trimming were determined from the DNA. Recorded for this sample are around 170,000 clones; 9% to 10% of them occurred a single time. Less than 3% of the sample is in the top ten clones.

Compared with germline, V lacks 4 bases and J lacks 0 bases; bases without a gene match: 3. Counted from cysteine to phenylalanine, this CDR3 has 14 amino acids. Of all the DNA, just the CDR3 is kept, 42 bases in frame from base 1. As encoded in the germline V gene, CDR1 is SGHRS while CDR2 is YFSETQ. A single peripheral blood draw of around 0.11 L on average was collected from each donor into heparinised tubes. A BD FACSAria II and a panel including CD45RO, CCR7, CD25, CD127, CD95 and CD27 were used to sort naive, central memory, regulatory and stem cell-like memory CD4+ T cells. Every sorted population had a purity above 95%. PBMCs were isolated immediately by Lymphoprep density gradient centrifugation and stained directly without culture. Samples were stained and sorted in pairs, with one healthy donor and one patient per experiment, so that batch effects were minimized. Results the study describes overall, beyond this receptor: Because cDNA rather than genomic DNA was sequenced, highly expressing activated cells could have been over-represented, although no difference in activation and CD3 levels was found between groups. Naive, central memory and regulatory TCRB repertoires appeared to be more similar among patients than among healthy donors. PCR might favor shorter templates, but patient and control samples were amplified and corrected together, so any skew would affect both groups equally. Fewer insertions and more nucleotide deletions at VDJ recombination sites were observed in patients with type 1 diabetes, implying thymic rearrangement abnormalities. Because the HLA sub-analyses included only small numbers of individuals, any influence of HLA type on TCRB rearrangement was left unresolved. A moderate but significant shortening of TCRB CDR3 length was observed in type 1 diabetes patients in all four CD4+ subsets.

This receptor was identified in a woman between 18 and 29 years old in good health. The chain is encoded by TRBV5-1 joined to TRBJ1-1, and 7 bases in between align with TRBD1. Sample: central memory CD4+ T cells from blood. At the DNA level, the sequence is TGCGCCAGCAGCCGGACAGGACTGAACACTGAAGCTTTCTTT. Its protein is CASSRTGLNTEAFF.